This T cell receptor (beta chain) is from a study of blood T cells in healthy people across ages. Sample-barcoded 5' priming and a J-beta primer mix drove a second PCR of about 6 to 12 cycles. Each cDNA molecule received a tag from a template-switch adaptor that had 12 random nucleotides. TCRdb re-called the 5' RACE reads with MiXCR, one entry per CDR3 protein. Among about 830,000 distinct CDR3 sequences listed, around 62% were seen once. This clonotype was seen more than once but under ten times. This receptor was identified in a man aged 25 to 45 in good health. Sequencing was performed on blood.

In DNA form, the CDR3 reads TGTGCCAGCACACGACCGCCGGGAACCTCCTACGAGCAGTACTTC. It codes for CASTRPPGTSYEQYF. The chain uses TRBV6-2 or TRBV6-3 and TRBJ2-7, with a weak D call TRBD2 (5 bases). Per germline, CDR1 MNHEY and CDR2 SVGEGT. This CDR3 is 15 amino acids long. Trimming left V 7 bases short and J 0 bases short, with 16 bases between.